Listed here is a single TCR beta chain. The sample belongs to a study of CD8 T cells in ankylosing spondylitis. MiXCR, run by TCRdb on the 5' RACE reads, gives a single entry per CDR3 protein. The sample has 150,000 to 200,000 distinct CDR3 sequences; under 35% are singletons. The sequence came from a male donor with ankylosing spondylitis. The specimen was synovial fluid, either unsorted or a sorted T cell fraction (not recorded which).

CDR3: CSALQSSYNEQFF. Written as DNA, the CDR3 is TGCAGTGCTCTGCAAAGCTCCTACAATGAGCAGTTCTTC. The chain combines TRBV20-1 with TRBJ2-1; D not certain. Trimming removed 5 bases at V and 0 bases at J, with 8 bases between. The CDR3 is 13 residues long. The V gene's germline CDR1 is DFQATT and CDR2 SNEGSKA (reference sequence).